The rows below give T cell receptor beta chains drawn from one sample of a study of patients and donors after allogeneic stem cell transplantation. MiXCR, applied by TCRdb to the RT-PCR reads, yields one record per CDR3 protein. The table has around 200,000 distinct CDR3 sequences, 38% seen once; the top ten hold more than 9%. Sequencing was done on a sample of blood, either unsorted or a sorted T cell fraction (not recorded which). These receptors came from a human donor who was either an allogeneic HSCT recipient or a stem cell or donor lymphocyte infusion donor (not recorded which). It is not recorded whose cells these are; they may come from a transplant donor. The CDR3 runs from the conserved cysteine through the conserved F or W. The order of the fields is clone size, V gene, J gene, D gene, CDR3 protein, CDR3 DNA. D genes are given only for firm matches. Clone size appears in some rows only: once, few, many, or a class for an expanded clone.

.	TRBV12-3/TRBV12-4	TRBJ1-2	.	CASREQVYGYTF	TGTGCCAGCAGAGAACAGGTTTATGGCTACACCTTC
few	TRBV7-9	TRBJ2-1	.	CASSRDFSYNEQFF	TGTGCCAGCAGCCGGGACTTCTCCTACAATGAGCAGTTCTTC
.	TRBV5-1	TRBJ1-2	.	CASSLTSRVPNYGYTF	TGCGCCAGCAGCTTGACCTCCAGGGTGCCAAACTATGGCTACACCTTC
.	TRBV12-3/TRBV12-4	TRBJ1-4	TRBD1	CASSLGDSKLFF	TGTGCCAGCAGTTTGGGGGACAGCAAACTGTTTTTT
.	TRBV27	TRBJ1-2	.	CASRQTGGYTF	TGTGCCAGCAGGCAGACAGGCGGCTACACCTTC
few	TRBV4-1	TRBJ1-1	TRBD1	CASSQGTGMGNTEAFF	TGCGCCAGCAGCCAGGGGACAGGGATGGGGAACACTGAAGCTTTCTTT
.	TRBV12-3/TRBV12-4	TRBJ2-6	TRBD1	CASSPDQGTGGANVLTF	TGTGCCAGCAGCCCCGATCAGGGGACAGGAGGGGCCAACGTCCTGACTTTC
.	TRBV20-1	TRBJ1-1	.	CSARDPGHREAFF	TGCAGTGCTAGAGACCCGGGACATAGGGAAGCTTTCTTT
many	TRBV28	TRBJ1-4	.	CASSATGMPNEKLFF	TGTGCCAGCAGTGCCACAGGGATGCCTAATGAAAAACTGTTTTTT
.	TRBV5-6	TRBJ2-3	.	CASSLAGGAPADTQYF	TGTGCCAGCAGCTTGGCCGGCGGCGCCCCGGCAGATACGCAGTATTTT
.	TRBV7-9	TRBJ1-1	.	CASSLYPPWRMNTEAFF	TGTGCCAGCAGCTTATACCCCCCCTGGCGGATGAACACTGAAGCTTTCTTT
.	TRBV28	TRBJ2-1	.	CASSTPTRDPYNEQFF	TGTGCCAGCAGTACCCCGACTAGGGACCCTTACAATGAGCAGTTCTTC
.	TRBV7-8	TRBJ2-1	TRBD2	CASSFQRGWDEQFF	TGTGCCAGCAGCTTCCAGCGGGGATGGGATGAGCAGTTCTTC
many	TRBV20-1	TRBJ1-1	.	CSATPNPRVITEAFF	TGCAGTGCTACCCCGAATCCCCGGGTAATCACTGAAGCTTTCTTT
.	TRBV4-1	TRBJ2-7	.	CASSQVRSSYEQYF	TGCGCCAGCAGCCAAGTGCGGAGCTCCTACGAGCAGTACTTC
few	TRBV20-1	TRBJ1-1	TRBD1	CSALTGWGGDTEAFF	TGCAGTGCATTGACAGGGTGGGGTGGGGACACTGAAGCTTTCTTT
.	TRBV6-2/TRBV6-3	TRBJ1-5	TRBD1	CASRDRGGNQPQHF	TGTGCCAGCAGGGACAGGGGGGGCAATCAGCCCCAGCATTTT
.	TRBV7-2	TRBJ1-3	.	CASSRHLTGNTIYF	TGTGCCAGCAGTAGACATCTAACCGGGAACACCATATATTTT
few	TRBV6-6	TRBJ1-6	.	CASSKYPADGSSYNSPLHF	TGTGCCAGCAGTAAATACCCGGCGGACGGCTCAAGCTATAATTCACCCCTCCACTTT
.	TRBV29-1	TRBJ2-1	.	CSVDVVSNEQFF	TGCAGCGTTGATGTGGTGAGCAATGAGCAGTTCTTC
.	TRBV28	TRBJ1-6	.	CASSLRAGRNSPLHF	TGTGCCAGCAGTTTGAGGGCAGGGAGGAATTCACCCCTCCACTTT
.	TRBV18	TRBJ2-5	.	CASSPRDSTETQYF	TGTGCCAGCTCACCACGGGACTCGACGGAGACCCAGTACTTC
.	TRBV10-3	TRBJ2-2	.	CAISVYTGELFF	TGTGCCATCAGTGTGTACACCGGGGAGCTGTTTTTT
.	TRBV27	TRBJ1-1	TRBD1	CASSSGTDDEAFF	TGTGCCAGCAGTTCAGGGACAGACGATGAAGCTTTCTTT
.	TRBV6-2/TRBV6-3	TRBJ2-7	.	CASRQSGFYEQYF	TGTGCCAGCAGACAGTCAGGGTTCTACGAGCAGTACTTC
few	TRBV29-1	TRBJ2-2	.	CSVRGNRGATGELFF	TGCAGCGTGCGGGGGAACAGGGGTGCCACCGGGGAGCTGTTTTTT
.	TRBV10-3	TRBJ1-6	.	CAISVSGVARGNNSPLHF	TGTGCCATCAGTGTTTCGGGGGTTGCCAGGGGCAATAATTCACCCCTCCACTTT
.	TRBV9	TRBJ1-6	.	CASSPSGSPLHF	TGTGCCAGCAGCCCAAGCGGTTCACCCCTCCACTTT
few	TRBV27	TRBJ1-2	TRBD1	CASSYDVTGVYGYTF	TGTGCCAGCAGTTATGACGTGACAGGGGTATATGGCTACACCTTC
.	TRBV5-6	TRBJ2-3	.	CASSLRQTSTDTQYF	TGTGCCAGCAGCTTGAGGCAGACCAGCACAGATACGCAGTATTTT
.	TRBV20-1	TRBJ1-3	.	CSAPAGTRGNTIYF	TGCAGTGCGCCGGCAGGCACAAGGGGAAACACCATATATTTT
.	TRBV20-1	TRBJ1-1	.	CTGTGEAFF	TGCACTGGAACAGGAGAGGCTTTCTTT
.	TRBV10-3	TRBJ2-2	.	CAISAQGHGELFF	TGTGCCATCAGTGCCCAGGGCCACGGGGAGCTGTTTTTT
.	TRBV5-1	TRBJ2-5	.	CASSGGQGAGETQYF	TGCGCCAGCAGCGGGGGTCAAGGCGCCGGGGAGACCCAGTACTTC
.	TRBV3-1	TRBJ2-5	.	CASSESFGETQYF	TGTGCCAGCAGCGAATCGTTCGGAGAGACCCAGTACTTC
.	TRBV3-1	TRBJ2-1	.	CASSQDGQGYNEQFF	TGTGCCAGCAGCCAAGATGGGCAGGGGTACAATGAGCAGTTCTTC
.	TRBV10-3	TRBJ1-5	TRBD1	CATSAGGTDQPQHF	TGTGCCACCTCTGCAGGGGGGACGGATCAGCCCCAGCATTTT
few	TRBV12-3/TRBV12-4	TRBJ2-1	TRBD2	CASSPPGGAYNEQFF	TGTGCCAGCAGTCCCCCGGGAGGGGCCTACAATGAGCAGTTCTTC
.	TRBV29-1	TRBJ1-1	.	CSVGQPNTEAFF	TGCAGCGTGGGGCAGCCGAACACTGAAGCTTTCTTT
few	TRBV20-1	TRBJ1-2	.	CSARDRDPNYGYTF	TGCAGTGCTAGAGATCGGGACCCCAACTATGGCTACACCTTC
.	TRBV27	TRBJ1-4	.	CASSPGRGFEKLFF	TGTGCCAGCAGCCCCGGGAGGGGTTTCGAAAAACTGTTTTTT
few	TRBV12-3/TRBV12-4	TRBJ1-1	.	CASSPRRKTNEAFF	TGTGCCAGCAGCCCGAGGCGGAAAACCAATGAAGCTTTCTTT